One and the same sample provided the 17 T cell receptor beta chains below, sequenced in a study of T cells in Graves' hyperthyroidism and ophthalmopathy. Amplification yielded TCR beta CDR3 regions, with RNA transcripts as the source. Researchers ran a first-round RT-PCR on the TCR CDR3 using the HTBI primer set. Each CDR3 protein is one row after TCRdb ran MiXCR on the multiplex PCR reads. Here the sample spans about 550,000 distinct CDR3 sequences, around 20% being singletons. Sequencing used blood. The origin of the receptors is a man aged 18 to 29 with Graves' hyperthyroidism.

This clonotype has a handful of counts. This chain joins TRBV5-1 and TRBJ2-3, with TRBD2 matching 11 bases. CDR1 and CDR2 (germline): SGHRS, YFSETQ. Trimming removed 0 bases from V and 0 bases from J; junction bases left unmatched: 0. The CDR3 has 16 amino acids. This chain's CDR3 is CASSLGLAGSTDTQYF. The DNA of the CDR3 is TGCGCCAGCAGCTTGGGACTAGCGGGGAGCACAGATACGCAGTATTTT.

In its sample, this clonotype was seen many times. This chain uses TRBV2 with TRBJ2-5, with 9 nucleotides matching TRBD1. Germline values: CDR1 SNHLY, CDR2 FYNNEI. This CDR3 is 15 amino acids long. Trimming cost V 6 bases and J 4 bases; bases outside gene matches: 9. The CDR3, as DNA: TGTGCCAGCAGCGAGGGACAGGGAGGACGAGAGACCCAGTACTTC. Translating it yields CASSEGQGGRETQYF.

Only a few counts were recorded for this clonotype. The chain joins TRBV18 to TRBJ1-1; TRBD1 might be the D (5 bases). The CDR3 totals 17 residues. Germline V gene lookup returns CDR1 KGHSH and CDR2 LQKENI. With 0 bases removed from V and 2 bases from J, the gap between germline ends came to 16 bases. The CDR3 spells CASSPPGLGGANTEAFF. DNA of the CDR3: TGTGCCAGCTCACCACCGGGACTGGGAGGGGCCAACACTGAAGCTTTCTTT.

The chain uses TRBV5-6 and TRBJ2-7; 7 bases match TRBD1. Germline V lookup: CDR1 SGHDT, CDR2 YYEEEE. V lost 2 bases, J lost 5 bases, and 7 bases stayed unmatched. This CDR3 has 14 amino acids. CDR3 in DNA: TGTGCCAGCAGCTTTGACAGGGAATTAGACGAGCAGTACTTC. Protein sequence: CASSFDRELDEQYF.

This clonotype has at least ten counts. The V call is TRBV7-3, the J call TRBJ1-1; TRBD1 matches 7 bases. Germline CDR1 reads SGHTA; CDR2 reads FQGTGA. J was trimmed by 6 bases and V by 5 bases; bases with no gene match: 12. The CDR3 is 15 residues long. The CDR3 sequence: CASSPLRQGAAEAFF. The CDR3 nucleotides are TGTGCCAGCAGCCCCCTTCGACAGGGAGCGGCTGAAGCTTTCTTT.

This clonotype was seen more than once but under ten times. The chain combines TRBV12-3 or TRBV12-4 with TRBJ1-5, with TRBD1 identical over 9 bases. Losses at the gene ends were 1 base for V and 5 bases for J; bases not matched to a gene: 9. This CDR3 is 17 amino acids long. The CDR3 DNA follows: TGTGCCAGCAGTTTAGGAGGGACAGGGCTTAGGCATCAGCCCCAGCATTTT. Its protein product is CASSLGGTGLRHQPQHF.

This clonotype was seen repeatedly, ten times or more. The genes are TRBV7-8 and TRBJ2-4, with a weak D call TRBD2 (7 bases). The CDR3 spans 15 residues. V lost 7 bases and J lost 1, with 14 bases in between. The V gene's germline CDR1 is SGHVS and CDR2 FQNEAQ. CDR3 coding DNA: TGTGCCAGCACCGAGGGGGGGAGGGCCAAAAACATTCAGTACTTC. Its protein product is CASTEGGRAKNIQYF.

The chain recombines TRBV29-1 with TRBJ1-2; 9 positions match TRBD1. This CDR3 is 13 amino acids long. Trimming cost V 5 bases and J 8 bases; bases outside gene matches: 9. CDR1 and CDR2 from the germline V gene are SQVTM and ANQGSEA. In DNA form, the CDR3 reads TGCAGCGTTCCCGCCGGGACAGGGCGAGGCTACACCTTC. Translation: CSVPAGTGRGYTF.

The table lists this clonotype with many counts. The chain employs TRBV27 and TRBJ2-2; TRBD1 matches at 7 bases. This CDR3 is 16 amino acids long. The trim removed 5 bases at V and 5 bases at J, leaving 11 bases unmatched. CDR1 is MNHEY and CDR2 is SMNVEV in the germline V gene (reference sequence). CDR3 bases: TGTGCCAGCAGTCCCTCCGACAGGGTAGGGACCGGGGAGCTGTTTTTT. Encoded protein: CASSPSDRVGTGELFF.

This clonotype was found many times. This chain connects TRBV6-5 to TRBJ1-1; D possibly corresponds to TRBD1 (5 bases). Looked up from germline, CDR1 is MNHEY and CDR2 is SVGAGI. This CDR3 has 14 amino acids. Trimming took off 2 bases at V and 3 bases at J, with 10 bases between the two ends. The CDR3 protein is CASSYGGSDTEAFF. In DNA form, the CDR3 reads TGTGCCAGCAGTTACGGGGGGAGTGACACTGAAGCTTTCTTT.

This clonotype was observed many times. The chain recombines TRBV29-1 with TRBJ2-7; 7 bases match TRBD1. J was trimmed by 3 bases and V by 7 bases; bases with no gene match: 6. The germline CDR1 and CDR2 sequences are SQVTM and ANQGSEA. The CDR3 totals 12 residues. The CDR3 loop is CSGGPGGYEQYF. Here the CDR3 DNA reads TGCAGCGGGGGGCCAGGGGGCTACGAGCAGTACTTC.

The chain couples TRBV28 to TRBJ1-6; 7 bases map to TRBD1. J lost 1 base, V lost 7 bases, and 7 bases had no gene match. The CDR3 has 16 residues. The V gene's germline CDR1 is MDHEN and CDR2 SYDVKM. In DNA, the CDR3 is TGTGCCAGCACCGCCGACAGGGCGTCCTATAATTCACCCCTCCACTTT. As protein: CASTADRASYNSPLHF.

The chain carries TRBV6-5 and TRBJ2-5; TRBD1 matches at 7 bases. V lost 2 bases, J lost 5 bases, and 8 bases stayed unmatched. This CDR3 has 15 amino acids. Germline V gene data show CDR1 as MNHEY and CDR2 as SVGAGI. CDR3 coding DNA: TGTGCCAGCAGTTACCGGACAGGCCCCCTTGAGACCCAGTACTTC. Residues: CASSYRTGPLETQYF.

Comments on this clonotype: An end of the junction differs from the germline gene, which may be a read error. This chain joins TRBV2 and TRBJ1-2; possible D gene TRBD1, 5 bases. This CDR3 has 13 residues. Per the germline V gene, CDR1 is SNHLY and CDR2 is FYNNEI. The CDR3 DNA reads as TGTGCCAGCGGTAACGGGGGTGGCTATGGCCACACCTTC. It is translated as CASGNGGGYGHTF.

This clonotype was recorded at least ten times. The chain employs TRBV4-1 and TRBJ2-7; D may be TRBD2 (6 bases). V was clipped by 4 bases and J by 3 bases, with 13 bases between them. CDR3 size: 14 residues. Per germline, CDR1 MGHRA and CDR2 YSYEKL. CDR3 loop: CASSRLLGGYEQYF. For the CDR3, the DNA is TGCGCCAGCAGCCGCCTCTTGGGGGGCTACGAGCAGTACTTC.

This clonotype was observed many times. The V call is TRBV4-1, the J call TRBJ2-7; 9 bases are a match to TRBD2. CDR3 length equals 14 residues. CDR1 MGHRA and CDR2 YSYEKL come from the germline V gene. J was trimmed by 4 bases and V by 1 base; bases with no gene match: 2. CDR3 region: CASSQGAGGYEQYF. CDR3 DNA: TGCGCCAGCAGCCAAGGAGCGGGGGGATACGAGCAGTACTTC.

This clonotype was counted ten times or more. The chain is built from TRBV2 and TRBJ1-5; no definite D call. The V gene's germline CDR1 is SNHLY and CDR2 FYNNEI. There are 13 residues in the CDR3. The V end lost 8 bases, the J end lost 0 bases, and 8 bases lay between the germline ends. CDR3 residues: CASVGNSNQPQHF. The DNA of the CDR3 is TGTGCCAGCGTGGGTAATAGCAATCAGCCCCAGCATTTT.